This TCR beta chain was captured in a study of cytomegalovirus exposure and HLA in healthy donors. The study, taken as a whole, reports: Researchers reported in a later analysis that a missense DCLRE1C variant was tied to TCR beta V- and J-gene trimming. Serostatus for CMV was the only available immune exposure information. A previous analysis found most TCR beta V segments productive roughly 87% or roughly 30% of the time.

Germline loops: CDR1 MNHEY, CDR2 SVGAGI. The CDR3 runs 11 residues. The PCR ran on 60 Vbeta and 13 Jbeta primers. Sequenced by immunoSEQ multiplex PCR; TCRdb stores in-frame clones only, minus some. The data contain 120,000 to 150,000 clones, around 66% of them singletons. On this clone: Its antigen remains unidentified. An end of the junction differs from the germline gene, which may be a read error. Within the sample, other DNA sequences also encode this same CDR3.

The sample consisted of PBMCs. The chain uses TRBV6-5 and TRBJ2-3; D may be TRBD1 (6 bases). The clonotype comes from a woman aged 60-70 years in good health and CMV-seronegative. CDR3: CASRAGDTQYF. The CDR3 nucleotides read TGTGCCAGCAGGGCAGGGGATACGCAGTACTTT.